This T cell receptor beta chain was identified in a study of blood T cell repertoires in COVID-19. Across the whole study: Spain, Italy and the United States supplied samples that represented acute and convalescent COVID-19. PBMCs, B-cell-depleted T cells, or T cells provided the cDNA or gDNA that made up the material.

Original analysis: Counts of nucleated cells, estimated from reference gene primer amplification, were obtained. Sequencing was performed with immunoSEQ multiplex PCR; in TCRdb, only in-frame clones are kept and a portion is missing. Clonal size and the V and J genes are those of that table, whereas D and trimming came from the DNA. The sample carries a few hundred thousand clones, about 88% recorded once. The V gene's germline CDR1 is MDHEN and CDR2 SYDVKM. Deletions cut 7 bases from V and 9 bases from J, with 10 bases between. The CDR3 consists of 12 residues. This clone was observed once. The sequence was collected from a man in his sixties with acute or convalescent COVID-19. Sample: peripheral blood. This sequence joins TRBV28 and TRBJ1-6; a weak D match, TRBD1 (6 bases). The CDR3 DNA sequence: TGTGCCAGCATACAGGGCCCTTCACCCCTCCACTTT. Amino acids: CASIQGPSPLHF.